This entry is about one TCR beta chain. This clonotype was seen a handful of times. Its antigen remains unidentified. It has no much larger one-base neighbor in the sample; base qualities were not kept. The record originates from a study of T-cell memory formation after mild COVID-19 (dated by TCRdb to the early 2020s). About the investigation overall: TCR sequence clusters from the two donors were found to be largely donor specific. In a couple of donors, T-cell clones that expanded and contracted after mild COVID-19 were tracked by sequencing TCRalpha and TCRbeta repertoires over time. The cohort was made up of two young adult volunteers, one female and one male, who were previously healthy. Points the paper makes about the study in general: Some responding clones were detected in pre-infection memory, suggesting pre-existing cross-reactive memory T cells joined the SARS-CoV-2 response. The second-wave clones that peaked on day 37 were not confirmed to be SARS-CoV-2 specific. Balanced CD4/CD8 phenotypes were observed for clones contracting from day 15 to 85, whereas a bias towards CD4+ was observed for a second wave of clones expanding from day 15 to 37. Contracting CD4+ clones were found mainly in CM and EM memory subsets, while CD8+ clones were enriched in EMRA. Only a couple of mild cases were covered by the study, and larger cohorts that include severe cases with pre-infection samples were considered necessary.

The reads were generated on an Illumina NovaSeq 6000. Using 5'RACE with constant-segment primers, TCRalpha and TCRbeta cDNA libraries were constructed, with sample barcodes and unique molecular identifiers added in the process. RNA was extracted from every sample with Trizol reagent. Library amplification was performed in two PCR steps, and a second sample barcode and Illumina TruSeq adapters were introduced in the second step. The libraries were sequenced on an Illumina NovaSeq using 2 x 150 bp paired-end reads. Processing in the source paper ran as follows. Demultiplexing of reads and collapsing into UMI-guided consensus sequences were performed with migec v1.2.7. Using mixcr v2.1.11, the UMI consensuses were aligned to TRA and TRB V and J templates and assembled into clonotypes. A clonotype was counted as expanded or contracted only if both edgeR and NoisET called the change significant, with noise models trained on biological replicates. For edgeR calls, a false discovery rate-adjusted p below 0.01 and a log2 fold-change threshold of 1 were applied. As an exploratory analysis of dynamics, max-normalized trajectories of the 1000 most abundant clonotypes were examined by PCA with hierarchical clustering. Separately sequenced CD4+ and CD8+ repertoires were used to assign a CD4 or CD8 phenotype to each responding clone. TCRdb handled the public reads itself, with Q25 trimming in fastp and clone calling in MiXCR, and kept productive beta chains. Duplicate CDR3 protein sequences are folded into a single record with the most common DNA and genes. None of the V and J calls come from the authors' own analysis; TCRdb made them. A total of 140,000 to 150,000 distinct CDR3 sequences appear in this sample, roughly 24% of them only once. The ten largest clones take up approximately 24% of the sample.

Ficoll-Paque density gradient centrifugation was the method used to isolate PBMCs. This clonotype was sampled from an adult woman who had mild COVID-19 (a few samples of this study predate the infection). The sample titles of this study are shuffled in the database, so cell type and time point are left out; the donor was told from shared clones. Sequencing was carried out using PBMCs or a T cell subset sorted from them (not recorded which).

The CDR3 amino acid sequence is: CASSQRPYNEQFF. The nucleotide sequence is given as TGTGCCAGCAGTCAGAGGCCCTACAATGAGCAGTTCTTC. Here the chain combines TRBV6-4 and TRBJ2-1, with no confidently assigned D gene. The CDR3 covers 13 residues, taking in both the cysteine and the phenylalanine. The only DNA kept is the CDR3, 39 bases in frame from the first base. Sequences MRHNA (CDR1) and SNTAGT (CDR2) are obtained from the germline V gene. V is clipped by 5 bases and J by 2 bases, and the sequence between their germline boundaries is 7 bases long.